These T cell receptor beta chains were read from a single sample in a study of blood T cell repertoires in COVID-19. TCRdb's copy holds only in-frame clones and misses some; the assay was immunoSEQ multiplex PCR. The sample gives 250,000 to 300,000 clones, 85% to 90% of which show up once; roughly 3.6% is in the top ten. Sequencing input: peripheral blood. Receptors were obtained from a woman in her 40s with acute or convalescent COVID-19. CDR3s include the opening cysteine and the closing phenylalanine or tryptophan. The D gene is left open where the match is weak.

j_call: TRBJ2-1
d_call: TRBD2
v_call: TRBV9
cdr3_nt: TGTGCCAGCAGCGTAGATAGGGGATGGGCTAGCGGGGGGAATGAGCAGTTCTTC
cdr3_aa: CASSVDRGWASGGNEQFF

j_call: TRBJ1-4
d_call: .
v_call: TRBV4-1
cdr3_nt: TGCGCCAGCAGCCAAGGACGGGGGTCCACTAATGAAAAACTGTTTTTT
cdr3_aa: CASSQGRGSTNEKLFF

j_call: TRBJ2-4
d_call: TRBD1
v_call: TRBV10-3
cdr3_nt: TGTGCCATCAGCCCACAGGGGATGGGGAACATTCAGTACTTC
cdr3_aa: CAISPQGMGNIQYF

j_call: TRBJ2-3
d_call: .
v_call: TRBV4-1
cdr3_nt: TGCGCCAGCAGCCAAGAACTGGGACTAGGGGGCAGGGATACGCAGTATTTT
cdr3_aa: CASSQELGLGGRDTQYF

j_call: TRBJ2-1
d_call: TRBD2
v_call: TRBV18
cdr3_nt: TGTGCCAGCTCCATTGCAGCGGGGGCATACAATGAGCAGTTCTTC
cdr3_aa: CASSIAAGAYNEQFF

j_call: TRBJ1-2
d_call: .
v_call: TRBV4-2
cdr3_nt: TGTGCCAGCAGCCAAGCGGACAGCATCTATGGCTACACCTTC
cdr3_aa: CASSQADSIYGYTF

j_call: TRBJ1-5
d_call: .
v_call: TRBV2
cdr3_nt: TGTGCCAGCACTATGGACAGACCTCCCCAGCATTTT
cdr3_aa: CASTMDRPPQHF

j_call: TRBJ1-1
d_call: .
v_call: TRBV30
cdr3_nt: TGTGCCCTGGGCTTTGTGGGGAACACTGAAGCTTTCTTT
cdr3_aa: CALGFVGNTEAFF

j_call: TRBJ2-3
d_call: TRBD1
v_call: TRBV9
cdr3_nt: TGTGCCAGCGCAACCGAGGGGGCTACCTCAGATACGCAGTATTTT
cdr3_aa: CASATEGATSDTQYF

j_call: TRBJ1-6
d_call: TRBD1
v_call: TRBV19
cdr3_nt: TGTGCCAGTAGTATATATTCAGGGGGAGACGGACTTAATTCACCCCTCCACTTT
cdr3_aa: CASSIYSGGDGLNSPLHF